The subject of this entry is one T cell receptor beta chain. Antigen unknown. The data derive from a study of CD8 T cells in ankylosing spondylitis. Study results and caveats: What seemed typical of ankylosing spondylitis blood was a TCR beta motif built from eight highly homologous variants. Disease-linked clones reportedly showed significant enrichment in matched ankylosing spondylitis synovial fluid.

Using quantitative 5'-RACE with molecular barcodes, the authors made TCR beta libraries. TCRdb reprocessed the 5' RACE reads with MiXCR, giving one entry per CDR3 protein. The repertoire consists of 180,000 or so distinct CDR3 sequences, with around 10% occurring once and the leading ten covering roughly 28%. Trimming removed 3 bases from V and 7 bases from J, with 13 bases in between. This CDR3 is 12 amino acids long. Germline V CDR1 and CDR2: DFQATT, SNEGSKA (reference sequence). This sequence joins TRBV20-1 and TRBJ2-7; D uncertain. What was sequenced was blood, either unsorted or a sorted T cell fraction (not recorded which). The source is a male donor with ankylosing spondylitis or in good health (not recorded which). The CDR3 sequence is CSASEVTPEQYF. The CDR3 region has the DNA TGCAGTGCTAGTGAGGTAACACCGGAGCAGTACTTC.